These 14 T cell receptor beta chains came from one sample sequenced in a study of cytomegalovirus exposure and HLA in healthy donors. PCR involved 60 Vbeta and 13 Jbeta primers. The assay was immunoSEQ multiplex PCR, and TCRdb's table has in-frame clones only and misses some. Among 90,000 to 140,000 clones listed, around four fifths were seen once. Material: PBMCs. These receptors all stem from a man in his thirties or forties in good health and CMV-seronegative.

The chain joins TRBV11-2 to TRBJ2-7; D perhaps matches TRBD2 (5 bases). The V end was cut by 6 bases, the J end by 2 bases, with 14 bases between. The CDR3 has 14 amino acids. The germline V gene has CDR1 SGHAT and CDR2 FQNNGV. The CDR3 protein is CASSQRTAPYEQYF. The CDR3 coding sequence is TGTGCCAGCAGTCAACGGACTGCCCCCTACGAGCAGTACTTC.

The chain uses TRBV2 and TRBJ1-5; 8 positions agree with TRBD1. Trimming removed 10 bases from V and 3 bases from J; junction bases left unmatched: 8. This CDR3 contains 14 residues. CDR1 and CDR2 (germline): SNHLY, FYNNEI. The CDR3 nucleotides read TGTGCCACCGGACGGGACAGGAACAATCAGCCCCAGCATTTT. This translates into CATGRDRNNQPQHF.

This clone was counted once. This chain links TRBV11-2 with TRBJ2-2; TRBD2 matches at 10 bases. Germline CDR1 SGHAT, CDR2 FQNNGV. V trimming: 6 bases; J trimming: 3 bases; junction bases outside the gene matches: 13. There are 18 residues in the CDR3. The CDR3 region is CASRVPSGGGMYTGELFF. As DNA, the CDR3 is TGTGCCAGCAGGGTGCCTAGCGGGGGAGGCATGTACACCGGGGAGCTGTTTTTT.

In DNA, the CDR3 is TGTGCCAGCAGCTTAGCAGCACAGGGGGGAAACACCATATATTTT. Translation gives CASSLAAQGGNTIYF. This chain links TRBV7-6 with TRBJ1-3; 7 bases line up with TRBD1. After removal of 0 bases from V and 4 bases from J, the junction contained 3 bases not matched to a gene. The CDR3 contains 15 residues. From germline, CDR1 is SGHVS and CDR2 FNYEAQ. Supplemented by reference TRBV7-6 and TRBJ1-3, the full variable domain reads GAGVSQSPRYKVTKRGQDVALRCDPISGHVSLYWYRQALGQGPEFLTYFNYEAQQDKSGLPNDRFSAERPEGSISTLTIQRTEQRDSAMYRCASSLAAQGGNTIYFGEGSWLTVV.

This clone was seen only a few times. The chain recombines TRBV18 with TRBJ2-7, with 9 bases aligning to TRBD1. Germline V gene lookup returns CDR1 KGHSH and CDR2 LQKENI. The CDR3 spans 14 residues. J was trimmed by 3 bases and V by 7 bases; bases with no gene match: 7. CDR3 residues: CASWAGTGSYEQYF. The CDR3 DNA is TGTGCCAGCTGGGCGGGGACAGGGAGCTACGAGCAGTACTTC.

The V gene is TRBV5-3, the J gene TRBJ2-3; possibly TRBD1 for D (6 bases). TRBV5-3 belongs to the ORF category, with a function that is uncertain. The CDR3 is made up of 13 amino acids. The germline V and J ends were trimmed by 8 bases and 5 bases, with 15 bases remaining between them. The CDR3 bases are TGTGCCAGCAGGGGTGGGATTGGAGATACGCAGTATTTT. Translated, it gives CASRGGIGDTQYF.

The V gene is TRBV18, the J gene TRBJ2-5; D call uncertain. Trimming took off 1 base at V and 3 bases at J, with 6 bases between the two ends. CDR1 is KGHSH and CDR2 is LQKENI in the germline V gene. The CDR3 is made up of 13 amino acids. The CDR3 here is CASSPQSEETQYF. The CDR3 DNA follows: TGTGCCAGCTCACCACAGTCAGAAGAGACCCAGTACTTC.

The chain employs TRBV27 and TRBJ1-1, with unresolved D. Between the trimmed V and J ends, which lost 4 bases and 2 bases, there was a span of 11 bases. CDR3 length: 14 amino acids. CDR1 is MNHEY, CDR2 SMNVEV, per germline (reference sequence). The CDR3 sequence is CASSSWTGNTEAFF. The DNA of the CDR3 is TGTGCCAGCAGTTCCTGGACGGGAAACACTGAAGCTTTCTTT.

This clone was found a few times. V and J are TRBV5-6 and TRBJ2-3; no definite D call. Germline lookup yields CDR1 SGHDT and CDR2 YYEEEE. There are 16 residues in the CDR3. The ends were cut back, 3 bases at V and 2 bases at J, with 16 bases in the middle. The CDR3 spells CASSSNLRSSTDTQYF. DNA of the CDR3: TGTGCCAGCAGCTCTAACCTCCGTTCTTCCACAGATACGCAGTATTTT.

This chain connects TRBV7-8 to TRBJ2-1; no firm D call. The germline V and J ends were trimmed by 2 bases and 7 bases, with 18 bases remaining between them. CDR1 SGHVS and CDR2 FQNEAQ come from the germline V gene. CDR3 length: 16 residues. CDR3 amino acids: CASSLRSVVVLNEQFF. The CDR3 DNA follows: TGTGCCAGCAGCTTAAGGAGTGTCGTAGTCTTGAATGAGCAGTTCTTC.

The rearrangement uses TRBV11-2 and TRBJ2-7; 9 bases match TRBD2. The CDR3 consists of 16 residues. The germline V gene has CDR1 SGHAT and CDR2 FQNNGV. Trimming at V came to 4 bases and at J to 3 bases, leaving 10 bases not matched to a gene. CDR3 DNA: TGTGCCAGCAGCTCCAACCTAGCGGGGCCCCTCTACGAGCAGTACTTC. Encoded protein: CASSSNLAGPLYEQYF.

This clone was found once. The genes are TRBV9 and TRBJ2-2; TRBD2 matches 9 bases. CDR1 is SGDLS, CDR2 YYNGEE, per germline. The CDR3 is made up of 16 amino acids. The trim removed 3 bases at V and 1 base at J, leaving 4 bases unmatched. CDR3 region: CASSALAGMNTGELFF. CDR3 DNA: TGTGCCAGCAGCGCCCTAGCGGGAATGAACACCGGGGAGCTGTTTTTT. The variable domain in full, completed from reference TRBV9 and TRBJ2-2, reads DSGVTQTPKHLITATGQRVTLRCSPRSGDLSVYWYQQSLDQGLQFLIQYYNGEERAKGNILERFSAQQFPDLHSELNLSSLELGDSALYFCASSALAGMNTGELFFGEGSRLTVL.

CDR3 nucleotides: TGCGCCAGCAGTACTAGCAGCAACACCTACGAGCAGTACTTC. This codes for CASSTSSNTYEQYF. The chain links TRBV5-1 to TRBJ2-7; maybe TRBD2 (6 bases). CDR1 is SGHRS, CDR2 YFSETQ, per germline. Trimming shortened V by 5 bases and J by 2 bases, and 14 bases separated the two germline ends. The length of the CDR3 is 14 residues.

This clone was recorded once. The rearrangement links TRBV5-4 to TRBJ2-2, with TRBD2 matching over 12 bases. CDR3 size: 17 residues. V shed 3 bases, J shed 3 bases, and the junction held 6 bases outside the gene matches. Germline V gene lookup returns CDR1 SGHNT and CDR2 YYREEE (reference sequence). CDR3 residues: CASSSSGRARHTGELFF. The CDR3 nucleotides read TGTGCCAGCAGCTCTAGCGGGAGGGCCCGGCACACCGGGGAGCTGTTTTTT.